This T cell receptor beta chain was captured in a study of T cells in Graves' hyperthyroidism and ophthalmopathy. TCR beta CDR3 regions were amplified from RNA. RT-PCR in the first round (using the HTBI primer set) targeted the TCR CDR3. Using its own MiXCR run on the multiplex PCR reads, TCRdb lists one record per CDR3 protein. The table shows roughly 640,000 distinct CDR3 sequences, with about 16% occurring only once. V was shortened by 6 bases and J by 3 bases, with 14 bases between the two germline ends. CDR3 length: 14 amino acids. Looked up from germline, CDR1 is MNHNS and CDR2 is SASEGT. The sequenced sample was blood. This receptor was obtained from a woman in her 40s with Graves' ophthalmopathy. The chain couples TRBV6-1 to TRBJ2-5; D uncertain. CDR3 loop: CASSPRPGKETQYF. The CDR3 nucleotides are TGTGCCAGCAGCCCTAGGCCTGGCAAAGAGACCCAGTACTTC.